This T cell receptor beta chain was identified during a study of identifying expanded T cells in peripheral blood. Assay: immunoSEQ multiplex PCR; the TCRdb copy retains only in-frame clones and omits some. Among 100,000 to 150,000 clones listed, roughly 82% were seen once. Germline CDR1 GTSNPN, CDR2 SVGIG (reference sequence). Trimming stripped 0 bases from V and 10 bases from J, with 15 bases between. The CDR3 totals 14 residues. Sequences were obtained from blood. V gene TRBV30 combines with J gene TRBJ1-4, with D possibly matching TRBD1 (6 bases). This TCR derives from a person aged 18-70 years in good health. DNA of the CDR3: TGTGCCTGGAGTGTAGGGGGGGCCTCGGGAAAACTGTTTTTT. It yields the protein CAWSVGGASGKLFF.